This T cell receptor (beta chain) was profiled in a study of blood T cell repertoires in COVID-19. Study details: From the United States, Italy and Spain came samples of acute and convalescent COVID-19. T cells, B-cell-depleted T cells, or PBMCs provided the cDNA or gDNA that served as material.

V was cut by 0 bases and J by 2 bases, with 9 bases left in between. Germline V gene sequence: CDR1 SGHNT, CDR2 YYREEE (reference sequence). This CDR3 is 14 amino acids long. As handled by the study authors: Amplification from reference gene primers served as the basis for estimated nucleated cell counts. Generated by immunoSEQ multiplex PCR, the TCRdb table keeps only in-frame clones and is missing some. That table gives V, J and clone size, and the DNA gave D and trimming. Of 150,000 to 200,000 clones in the sample, approximately 90% were seen once. The rearrangement links TRBV5-4 to TRBJ2-7, with D possibly matching TRBD1 (6 bases). Material: peripheral blood. The sequence was collected from a human donor in a cohort sampled during active COVID-19. CDR3 coding DNA: TGTGCCAGCAGCTTGGACGGACAGACCTACGAGCAGTACTTC. Translated: CASSLDGQTYEQYF.